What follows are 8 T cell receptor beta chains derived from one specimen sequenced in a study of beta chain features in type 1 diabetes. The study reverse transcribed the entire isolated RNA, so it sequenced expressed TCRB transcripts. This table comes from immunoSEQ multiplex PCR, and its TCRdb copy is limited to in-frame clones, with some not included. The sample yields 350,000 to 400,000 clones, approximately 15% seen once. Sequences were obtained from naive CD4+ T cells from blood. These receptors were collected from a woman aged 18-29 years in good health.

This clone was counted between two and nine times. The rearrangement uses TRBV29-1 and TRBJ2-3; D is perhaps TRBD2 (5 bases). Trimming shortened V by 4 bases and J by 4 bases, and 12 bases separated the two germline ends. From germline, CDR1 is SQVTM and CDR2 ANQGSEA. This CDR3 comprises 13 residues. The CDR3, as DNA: TGCAGCGTTGGGACGGGATCCGCAGATACGCAGTATTTT. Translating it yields CSVGTGSADTQYF.

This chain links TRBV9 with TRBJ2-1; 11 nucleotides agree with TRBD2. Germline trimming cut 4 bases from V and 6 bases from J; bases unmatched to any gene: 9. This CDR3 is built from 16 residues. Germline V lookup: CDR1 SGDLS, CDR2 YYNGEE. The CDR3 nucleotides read TGTGCCAGCAGCCTTCTAGCGGGAGGTACGTCCAATGAGCAGTTCTTC. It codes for CASSLLAGGTSNEQFF. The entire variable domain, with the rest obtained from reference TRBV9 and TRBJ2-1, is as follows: DSGVTQTPKHLITATGQRVTLRCSPRSGDLSVYWYQQSLDQGLQFLIQYYNGEERAKGNILERFSAQQFPDLHSELNLSSLELGDSALYFCASSLLAGGTSNEQFFGPGTRLTVL.

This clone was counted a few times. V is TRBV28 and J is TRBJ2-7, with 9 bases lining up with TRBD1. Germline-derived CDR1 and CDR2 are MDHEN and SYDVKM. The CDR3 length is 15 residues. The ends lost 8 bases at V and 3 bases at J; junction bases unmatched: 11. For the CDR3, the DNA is TGTGCCAGCCGGATTCCGGGACAGGGAGTCTACGAGCAGTACTTC. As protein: CASRIPGQGVYEQYF.

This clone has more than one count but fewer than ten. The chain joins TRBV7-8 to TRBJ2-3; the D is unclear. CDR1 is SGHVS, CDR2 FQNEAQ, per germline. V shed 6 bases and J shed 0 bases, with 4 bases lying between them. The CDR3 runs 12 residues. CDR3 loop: CASSRSTDTQYF. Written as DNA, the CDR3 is TGTGCCAGCAGTCGGAGCACAGATACGCAGTATTTT.

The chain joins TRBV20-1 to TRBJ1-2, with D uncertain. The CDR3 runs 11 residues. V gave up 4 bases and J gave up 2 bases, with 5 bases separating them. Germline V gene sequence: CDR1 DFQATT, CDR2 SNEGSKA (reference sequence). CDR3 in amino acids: CSANQNYGYTF. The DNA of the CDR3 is TGCAGTGCTAACCAGAACTATGGCTACACCTTC.

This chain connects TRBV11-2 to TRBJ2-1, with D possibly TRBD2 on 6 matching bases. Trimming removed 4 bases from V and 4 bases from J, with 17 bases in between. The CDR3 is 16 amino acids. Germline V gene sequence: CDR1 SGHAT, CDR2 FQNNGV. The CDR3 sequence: CASSSQGEVLYNEQFF. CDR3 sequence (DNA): TGTGCCAGCAGCTCCCAAGGGGAGGTTCTATACAATGAGCAGTTCTTC.

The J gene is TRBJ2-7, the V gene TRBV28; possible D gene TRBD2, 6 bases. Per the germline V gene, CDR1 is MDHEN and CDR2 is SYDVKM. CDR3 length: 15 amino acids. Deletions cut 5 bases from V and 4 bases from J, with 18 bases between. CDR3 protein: CASSTPGAGTYEQYF. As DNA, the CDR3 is TGTGCCAGCAGTACCCCTGGTGCGGGAACGTACGAGCAGTACTTC. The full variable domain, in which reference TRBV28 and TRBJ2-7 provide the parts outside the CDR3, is DVKVTQSSRYLVKRTGEKVFLECVQDMDHENMFWYRQDPGLGLRLIYFSYDVKMKEKGDIPEGYSVSREKKERFSLILESASTNQTSMYLCASSTPGAGTYEQYFGPGTRLTVT.

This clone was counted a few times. The CDR3 is CASSYSGGYNEKLFF. CDR3 DNA sequence: TGTGCCAGCAGTTACTCAGGGGGATATAATGAAAAACTGTTTTTT. The chain combines TRBV6-5 with TRBJ1-4, with D maybe TRBD1 (6 bases). V was pared by 0 bases and J by 4 bases, with 9 bases between. Germline V lookup: CDR1 MNHEY, CDR2 SVGAGI. CDR3 length: 15 residues.